This entry describes one TCR beta chain. As yet, its antigen is unknown. The record originates from a study of regulatory dendritic cells for organ transplantation. Germline-derived CDR1 and CDR2 are SEHNR and FQNEAQ (reference sequence). Trimming cost V 5 bases and J 5 bases, with 7 bases left between them. The length of the CDR3 is 12 residues. Clones were read by immunoSEQ multiplex PCR, and TCRdb kept only the in-frame ones, dropping some. The sample consists of about 38,000 clones, over 80% of them appearing once. The study, taken as a whole, reports: Naive CD4+ and CD8+ repertoires were highly diverse; memory CD8+ was most oligoclonal.

V usage is TRBV7-9 and J usage is TRBJ2-1; D is undetermined. Sequencing was done on a sample of naive CD8+ T cells from blood. Regarding subset: CD45RA+ naive T cells. This TCR came from a human donor in good health. CDR3 nucleotides: TGTGCCAGCAGCCTACGAGACAATGAGCAGTTCTTC. Its translation is CASSLRDNEQFF.